What follows are 7 T cell receptor beta chains derived from one specimen sequenced in a study of cytomegalovirus exposure and HLA in healthy donors. 60 Vbeta and 13 Jbeta primers were used in PCR. Only in-frame clones appear in the TCRdb table, and some are missing; sequencing was by immunoSEQ multiplex PCR. The table lists about 97,000 clones, roughly 80% of them singletons. Sequencing was carried out using PBMCs. The receptor source for this set is a male donor in good health and CMV-seropositive.

The J gene is TRBJ2-7, the V gene TRBV27; TRBD1 matches at 7 bases. This CDR3 comprises 12 residues. Germline V CDR1 and CDR2: MNHEY, SMNVEV (reference sequence). J lost 3 bases, V lost 8 bases, and 4 bases had no gene match. The CDR3 nucleotides are TGTGCCAGCTGCCGGGACAGCTACGAGCAGTACTTC. Its translation: CASCRDSYEQYF.

The V gene is TRBV27, the J gene TRBJ2-7; 10 bases agree with TRBD2. J was trimmed by 0 bases and V by 0 bases; bases with no gene match: 11. Germline V gives CDR1 MNHEY, CDR2 SMNVEV (reference sequence). The CDR3 runs 19 residues. The CDR3 protein is CASSLSPGTSARFSYEQYF. DNA for the CDR3: TGTGCCAGCAGTTTATCGCCGGGGACTAGCGCCCGATTCTCCTACGAGCAGTACTTC.

The chain couples TRBV19 to TRBJ2-7; no definite D call. The germline V gene has CDR1 LNHDA and CDR2 SQIVND (reference sequence). This CDR3 has 13 amino acids. Trimming shortened V by 5 bases and J by 3 bases, and 11 bases separated the two germline ends. CDR3 sequence reads: CASSPSRSYEQYF. The DNA of the CDR3 is TGTGCCAGTAGTCCCTCCCGGAGCTACGAGCAGTACTTC. The full variable domain, rest sourced from reference TRBV19 and TRBJ2-7, is DGGITQSPKYLFRKEGQNVTLSCEQNLNHDAMYWYRQDPGQGLRLIYYSQIVNDFQKGDIAEGYSVSREKKESFPLTVTSAQKNPTAFYLCASSPSRSYEQYFGPGTRLTVT.

The CDR3 nucleotides read TGCGCCAGCAGCCAAGATCGGCCAGACTGCAATCAGCCCCAGCATTTT. It specifies CASSQDRPDCNQPQHF. The V call is TRBV4-3, the J call TRBJ1-5; D is unresolved. The CDR3 sequence is 16 residues long. Germline V CDR1 and CDR2: LGHNA, YSLEER. V was clipped by 0 bases and J by 2 bases, with 11 bases between them.

The table lists this clone with a count of one. The identical CDR3 is also encoded by other nucleotide sequences in the sample. The chain has TRBV5-1 and TRBJ2-7; weak D call: TRBD1 (5 bases). V was clipped by 1 base and J by 7 bases, with 9 bases between them. This CDR3 is 12 amino acids long. Germline-derived CDR1 and CDR2 are SGHRS and YFSETQ. The CDR3: CASSLRGREQYF. The CDR3 nucleotides are TGCGCCAGCAGCTTGAGGGGTCGGGAGCAGTACTTC. Supplemented by reference TRBV5-1 and TRBJ2-7, the full variable domain reads KAGVTQTPRYLIKTRGQQVTLSCSPISGHRSVSWYQQTPGQGLQFLFEYFSETQRNKGNFPGRFSGRQFSNSRSEMNVSTLELGDSALYLCASSLRGREQYFGPGTRLTVT.

The gene calls are TRBV7-3 and TRBJ2-2; D perhaps matches TRBD2 (5 bases). The germline V gene encodes CDR1 SGHTA and CDR2 FQGTGA. The CDR3 contains 12 residues. The germline V and J ends were trimmed by 5 bases and 6 bases, with 7 bases remaining between them. CDR3 in DNA: TGTGCCAGCAGCCCGCGGGCCGGGGAGCTGTTTTTT. Protein product: CASSPRAGELFF.

J is TRBJ2-1 and V is TRBV11-3; TRBD2 agrees at 9 bases. CDR3 length: 17 residues. Germline V gene lookup returns CDR1 SGHNT and CDR2 YENEEA. Unmatched junction bases numbered 8, after V lost 2 bases and J lost 3 bases. The CDR3 DNA reads TGTGCCAGCAGCTTAAGGCGGGAGGGCCGTTTCTACAATGAGCAGTTCTTC. It is translated as CASSLRREGRFYNEQFF.